This entry describes one T cell receptor beta chain. The repertoire was sequenced with immunoSEQ multiplex PCR; TCRdb's copy has only in-frame clones and lacks some. This sample has fewer than 300,000 clones, with around 79% found just once. The sample originates from a study of blood T cell repertoires in COVID-19. The overall study: Both acute and convalescent COVID-19 samples were obtained from the United States, Italy and Spain. T cells, B-cell-depleted T cells, or PBMCs provided the cDNA or gDNA that served as material.

The sequenced sample was peripheral blood. This TCR came from a woman aged 80 or older with acute or convalescent COVID-19.

CDR3 region: CASRGGNQPQHF. The CDR3 DNA is TGTGCCAGCAGAGGGGGCAATCAGCCCCAGCATTTT. This chain connects TRBV2 to TRBJ1-5; the D gene is possibly TRBD1 (5 bases). The V end lost 6 bases, the J end lost 2 bases, and 5 bases lay between the germline ends. CDR1 is SNHLY, CDR2 FYNNEI, per germline. This CDR3 is built from 12 residues.